The clone carrying this TCR beta chain has only a few counts. Its antigen is unidentified. Trimming removed 1 base from V and 5 bases from J, with 11 bases in between. The CDR3 runs 14 residues. Germline V CDR1 and CDR2: SQVTM, ANQGSEA. The data are from a study of response to subunit inactivated influenza vaccine. Notes on the study in general: Authors suggested seasonal influenza vaccinations each recruit few new T cells.

TCRdb itself ran the RT-PCR reads through MiXCR, one entry per CDR3 protein. The sample records about 700,000 distinct CDR3 sequences, 14% being singletons. This specimen was PBMCs from blood, taken approximately 15 days before vaccination. This chain joins TRBV29-1 and TRBJ2-2, with D possibly being TRBD1 (5 bases). This TCR derives from a man aged 45 to 65 who received an inactivated influenza vaccine. CDR3 coding DNA: TGCAGCGTTGAAGTGCAGGGTCGGACCGGGGAGCTGTTTTTT. Protein: CSVEVQGRTGELFF.